The 11 T cell receptor beta chains reported below all come from one sample, sequenced in a study of shared clonotypes between healthy human individuals (dated by TCRdb to about 2020). The library was produced with the immunoSEQ multiplex PCR assay. TCRdb limited this immuneACCESS table to in-frame rearrangements with V and J called. A share of clones is missing; checked studies link under half to unresolved V genes, and the rest is unexplained. The sample table holds 2 million to 2.5 million clones, of which approximately 95% were seen once. Under 0.45% of the sample is taken by the ten largest. Sequencing was done on a sample of naive CD4+ T cells from PBMCs. This specimen's cell subset or site label, per the study, means: CD45RA+ positively selected. The receptor set was obtained from a man aged 18 to 35 in good health. Some clones in this sample may be carry-over from other donors' samples.

The chain uses TRBV7-8 and TRBJ1-1; D is possibly TRBD1 (6 bases). The CDR3 runs 14 residues. The V gene's germline CDR1 is SGHVS and CDR2 FQNEAQ. V was cut by 5 bases and J by 7 bases, with 17 bases left in between. CDR3 nucleotide sequence: TGTGCCAGCAGCCTGAGGGGGGGGCTCGGTGAAGCTTTCTTT. Its protein is CASSLRGGLGEAFF. Combining the CDR3 with reference TRBV7-8 and TRBJ1-1 gives the whole variable domain GAGVSQSPRYKVAKRGQDVALRCDPISGHVSLFWYQQALGQGPEFLTYFQNEAQLDKSGLPSDRFFAERPEGSVSTLKIQRTQQEDSAVYLCASSLRGGLGEAFFGQGTRLTVV.

This clone has only one observation. The genes are TRBV5-1 and TRBJ2-3; D not certain. Germline-derived CDR1 and CDR2 are SGHRS and YFSETQ. Trimming took 2 bases from V and 1 from J, leaving 14 bases between them. CDR3 length equals 16 residues. Here the CDR3 reads CASSFVSRPRTDTQYF. Written as DNA, the CDR3 is TGCGCCAGCAGCTTCGTGAGCCGACCCCGCACAGATACGCAGTATTTT.

This clone was seen only a few times. The same CDR3 also results from other DNA sequences found in this sample. This chain uses TRBV18 with TRBJ1-5; a possible D gene is TRBD1 (5 bases). There are 13 residues in the CDR3. Germline CDR1 KGHSH, CDR2 LQKENI. Trimming pared 3 bases from V and 7 bases from J, leaving 10 bases between. In DNA, the CDR3 is TGTGCCAGCTCACCCTCCCGGGACCAGCCCCAGCATTTT. This translates into CASSPSRDQPQHF.

The DNA for the CDR3 is TGCGCCAGCAGCTTTGGGGCCGGGACCGGCTACGAGCAGTACTTC. It specifies CASSFGAGTGYEQYF. The chain couples TRBV5-1 to TRBJ2-7; D is tentatively TRBD1 or TRBD2 (5 bases each). Trimming took off 2 bases at V and 3 bases at J, with 15 bases between the two ends. This CDR3 comprises 15 residues. CDR1 and CDR2 from the germline V gene are SGHRS and YFSETQ.

The chain carries TRBV19 and TRBJ1-1; D gene unclear. V was clipped by 6 bases and J by 0 bases, with 20 bases between them. The CDR3 runs 17 residues. Germline CDR1 LNHDA, CDR2 SQIVND (reference sequence). The CDR3 DNA is TGTGCCAGTAGGAAGTCCTATCAGACAACGATGAACACTGAAGCTTTCTTT. This gives the protein CASRKSYQTTMNTEAFF. Supplemented by reference TRBV19 and TRBJ1-1, the full variable domain reads DGGITQSPKYLFRKEGQNVTLSCEQNLNHDAMYWYRQDPGQGLRLIYYSQIVNDFQKGDIAEGYSVSREKKESFPLTVTSAQKNPTAFYLCASRKSYQTTMNTEAFFGQGTRLTVV.

A single count supports this clone. The chain employs TRBV7-9 and TRBJ1-1; D ambiguous. The CDR3 is 14 residues long. Germline V CDR1 and CDR2: SEHNR, FQNEAQ (reference sequence). The V end was cut by 0 bases, the J end by 1 base, with 6 bases between. The CDR3 loop is CASSLAFRNTEAFF. For the CDR3, the DNA is TGTGCCAGCAGCTTAGCGTTCAGGAACACTGAAGCTTTCTTT.

The chain carries TRBV29-1 and TRBJ1-2; 11 nucleotides align to TRBD1. The junction had 8 bases not matched to a gene; V was cut back by 5 bases and J by 6 bases. Per germline, CDR1 SQVTM and CDR2 ANQGSEA. The CDR3 length is 14 residues. The CDR3 nucleotides read TGCAGCGTTCGGACAGGGGGCGGTATTAATGGCTACACCTTC. This gives the protein CSVRTGGGINGYTF.

The gene calls are TRBV18 and TRBJ2-5; D unresolved. Per the germline V gene, CDR1 is KGHSH and CDR2 is LQKENI. The CDR3 extends over 15 amino acids. V lost 6 bases and J 2 bases, leaving 16 bases between the germline ends. The CDR3 protein is CASSPSRVEQETQYF. The CDR3 DNA is TGTGCCAGCTCCCCGAGTCGAGTAGAGCAAGAGACCCAGTACTTC. The complete variable domain, with remaining parts taken from reference TRBV18 and TRBJ2-5, reads NAGVMQNPRHLVRRRGQEARLRCSPMKGHSHVYWYRQLPEEGLKFMVYLQKENIIDESGMPKERFSAEFPKEGPSILRIQQVVRGDSAAYFCASSPSRVEQETQYFGPGTRLLVL.

In the case of this clone: This same CDR3 is encoded by further DNA sequences in the sample. This sequence joins TRBV7-2 and TRBJ1-1; D is unresolved. V lost 5 bases to trimming and J lost 1 base, with 8 bases between them. Germline V gene data show CDR1 as SGHTA and CDR2 as FQGNSA. The CDR3 is 13 amino acids. CDR3 coding DNA: TGTGCCAGCAGCGGCACAGCGAACACTGAAGCTTTCTTT. Encoded protein: CASSGTANTEAFF.

A word on this clone: Other DNA sequences of this sample code for an identical CDR3. This chain joins TRBV6-5 and TRBJ2-2; unclear D gene. The V gene lost 2 bases and the J gene lost 5 bases, with 9 bases spanning the gap. This CDR3 has 14 amino acids. Per the germline V gene, CDR1 is MNHEY and CDR2 is SVGAGI. The CDR3 loop reads CASSYGGVTGELFF. The CDR3 DNA sequence: TGTGCCAGCAGTTACGGTGGGGTTACCGGGGAGCTGTTTTTT.

This chain uses TRBV19 with TRBJ2-6; D might be TRBD2 (6 bases). The ends were cut back, 3 bases at V and 2 bases at J, with 11 bases in the middle. CDR1 and CDR2 (germline): LNHDA, SQIVND (reference sequence). The CDR3 has 16 residues. CDR3 loop: CASSILGGAGANVLTF. The CDR3 bases are TGTGCCAGTAGTATCTTGGGGGGTGCTGGGGCCAACGTCCTGACTTTC.